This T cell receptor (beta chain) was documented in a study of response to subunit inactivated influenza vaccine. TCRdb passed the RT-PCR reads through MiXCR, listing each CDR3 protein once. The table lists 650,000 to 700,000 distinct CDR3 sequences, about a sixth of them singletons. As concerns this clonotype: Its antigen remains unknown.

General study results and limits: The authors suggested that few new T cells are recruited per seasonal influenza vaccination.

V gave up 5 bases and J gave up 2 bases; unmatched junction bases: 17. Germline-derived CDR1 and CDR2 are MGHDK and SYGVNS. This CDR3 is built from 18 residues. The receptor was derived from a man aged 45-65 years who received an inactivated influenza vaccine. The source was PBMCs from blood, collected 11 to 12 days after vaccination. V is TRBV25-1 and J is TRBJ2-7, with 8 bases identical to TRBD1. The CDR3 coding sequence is TGTGCCAGCAGTCCCAGAATGGCGCAGGGGGCCTCCCCCTACGAGCAGTACTTC. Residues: CASSPRMAQGASPYEQYF.